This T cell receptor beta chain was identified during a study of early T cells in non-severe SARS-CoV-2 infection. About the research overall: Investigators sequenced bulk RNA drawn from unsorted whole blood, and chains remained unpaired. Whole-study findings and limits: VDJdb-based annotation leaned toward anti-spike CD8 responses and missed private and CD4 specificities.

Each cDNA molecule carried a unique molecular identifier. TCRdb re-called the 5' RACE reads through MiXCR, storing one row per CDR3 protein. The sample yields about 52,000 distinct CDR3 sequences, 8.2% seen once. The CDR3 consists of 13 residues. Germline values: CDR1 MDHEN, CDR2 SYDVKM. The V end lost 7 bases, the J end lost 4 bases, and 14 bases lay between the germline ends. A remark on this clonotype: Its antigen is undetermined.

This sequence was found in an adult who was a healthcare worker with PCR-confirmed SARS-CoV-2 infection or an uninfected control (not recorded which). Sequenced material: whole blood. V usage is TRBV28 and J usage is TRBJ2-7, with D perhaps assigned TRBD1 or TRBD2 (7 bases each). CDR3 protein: CASKPGGGYEQYF. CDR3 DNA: TGTGCCAGCAAGCCAGGGGGGGGGTACGAGCAGTACTTC.